A single sample gave rise to the 13 T cell receptor beta chains below, sequenced in a study of early T cells in non-severe SARS-CoV-2 infection. One entry per CDR3 protein, called by TCRdb with MiXCR from the 5' RACE reads. The sample holds approximately 70,000 distinct CDR3 sequences, approximately 12% seen once. The sequencing input was whole blood. Receptor source: an adult who was a healthcare worker with PCR-confirmed SARS-CoV-2 infection or an uninfected control (not recorded which).

This clonotype was seen many times. V usage is TRBV6-6 and J usage is TRBJ2-3; 7 nucleotides agree with TRBD2. The CDR3 has 18 amino acids. Germline CDR1 is MNHNY and CDR2 is SVGAGI (reference sequence). V lost 2 bases, J lost 4 bases, and 15 bases stayed unmatched. The CDR3 loop is CASSYRPAGLDMADTQYF. The CDR3, as DNA: TGTGCCAGCAGTTACCGACCCGCTGGACTAGACATGGCAGATACGCAGTATTTT.

This clonotype was detected ten times or more. V and J are TRBV10-3 and TRBJ2-7, with 11 positions matching TRBD1. V trimming: 2 bases; J trimming: 4 bases; junction bases outside the gene matches: 13. The CDR3 is 18 residues long. Germline CDR1 is ENHRY and CDR2 is SYGVKD. The CDR3 region is CAISEGQGANPHKYEQYF. DNA for the CDR3: TGTGCCATCAGTGAGGGACAGGGGGCGAACCCTCACAAATACGAGCAGTACTTC.

This clonotype was detected once. V gene TRBV9 combines with J gene TRBJ2-2; D ambiguous. Germline lookup yields CDR1 SGDLS and CDR2 YYNGEE. With 1 base removed from V and 0 bases from J, the gap between germline ends came to 4 bases. This CDR3 has 14 amino acids. CDR3 loop: CASSVQANTGELFF. The CDR3 bases are TGTGCCAGCAGCGTACAGGCGAACACCGGGGAGCTGTTTTTT.

The chain carries TRBV3-1 and TRBJ1-4, with D hard to call. The V end was cut by 2 bases, the J end by 8 bases, with 15 bases between. Germline V gene data show CDR1 as LGHDT and CDR2 as YNNKEL (reference sequence). This CDR3 comprises 15 residues. The CDR3 sequence: CASSQLNRPGEKLFF. CDR3 bases: TGTGCCAGCAGCCAACTTAATCGCCCGGGGGAAAAACTGTTTTTT.

This clonotype was counted a few times. The rearrangement links TRBV20-1 to TRBJ1-1, with 8 positions matching TRBD1. Germline V CDR1 and CDR2: DFQATT, SNEGSKA (reference sequence). This CDR3 is built from 13 residues. The junction had 4 bases not matched to a gene; V was cut back by 6 bases and J by 1 base. CDR3 loop: CSARTGTNTEAFF. In DNA, the CDR3 is TGCAGTGCGAGGACAGGGACGAACACTGAAGCTTTCTTT.

The rearrangement links TRBV2 to TRBJ2-7, with D maybe TRBD2 (6 bases). The CDR3 spans 17 residues. The germline V gene has CDR1 SNHLY and CDR2 FYNNEI. V shed 2 bases and J shed 0 bases, with 17 bases lying between them. The chain's CDR3 is CASSEWAALGGSYEQYF. The CDR3 nucleotides read TGTGCCAGCAGTGAATGGGCGGCTCTCGGGGGCTCCTACGAGCAGTACTTC.

This clonotype was recorded at least ten times. The rearrangement links TRBV11-3 to TRBJ1-3, with D perhaps matching TRBD1 (6 bases). The CDR3 runs to 17 residues. The V end was cut by 2 bases, the J end by 0 bases, with 14 bases between. Germline V CDR1 and CDR2: SGHNT, YENEEA. CDR3 bases: TGTGCCAGCAGCTTATGGCAGGGGCTAAGCTCTGGAAACACCATATATTTT. Translating gives CASSLWQGLSSGNTIYF.

The V and J genes are TRBV19 and TRBJ2-5, with D possibly matching TRBD1 (6 bases). V was shortened by 10 bases and J by 2 bases, with 23 bases between the two germline ends. Germline V gene lookup returns CDR1 LNHDA and CDR2 SQIVND (reference sequence). The CDR3 is 16 residues long. CDR3 coding DNA: TGTGCCACCCAAGTGAACAGGGACACGCAACAAGAGACCCAGTACTTC. It yields the protein CATQVNRDTQQETQYF.

This clonotype was picked up many times. This chain connects TRBV10-3 to TRBJ2-5, with 7 bases aligning to TRBD2. This CDR3 comprises 15 residues. The germline gives CDR1 ENHRY, CDR2 SYGVKD. V lost 0 bases and J lost 2; bases outside the gene matches: 3. Here the CDR3 reads CAISESASGQETQYF. The DNA for the CDR3 is TGTGCCATCAGTGAGTCGGCTAGCGGTCAAGAGACCCAGTACTTC.

V and J are TRBV5-1 and TRBJ2-1; TRBD2 agrees at 9 bases. V was pared by 8 bases and J by 3 bases, with 9 bases of the junction left unmatched. Germline V CDR1 and CDR2: SGHRS, YFSETQ. This CDR3 contains 15 residues. The CDR3 is CASGWREGIYNEQFF. DNA for the CDR3: TGCGCCAGTGGCTGGCGGGAGGGAATCTACAATGAGCAGTTCTTC. Together with reference TRBV5-1 and TRBJ2-1, the CDR3 gives the full variable domain: KAGVTQTPRYLIKTRGQQVTLSCSPISGHRSVSWYQQTPGQGLQFLFEYFSETQRNKGNFPGRFSGRQFSNSRSEMNVSTLELGDSALYLCASGWREGIYNEQFFGPGTRLTVL.

This clonotype has a count of ten or more. The chain recombines TRBV3-1 with TRBJ2-7; no firm D call. Germline V gene data show CDR1 as LGHDT and CDR2 as YNNKEL (reference sequence). The CDR3 sequence is 12 residues long. Trimming cost V 3 bases and J 9 bases, with 12 bases left between them. CDR3 residues: CASSQPDTGQYF. The CDR3, as DNA: TGTGCCAGCAGCCAGCCTGACACGGGGCAGTACTTC.

This clonotype was seen a single time. One base away lies a much larger clone, so this may be a sequencing read error. The CDR3 end shows no conserved phenylalanine or tryptophan, and so a read error is likely. The chain is built from TRBV5-1 and TRBJ1-2; D gene ambiguous. Per the germline V gene, CDR1 is SGHRS and CDR2 is YFSETQ. This CDR3 comprises 14 residues. Trimming took 4 bases from V and 4 from J, leaving 14 bases between them. The CDR3 reads CASSANQAAYGYTY. CDR3 nucleotides: TGCGCCAGCAGCGCCAACCAAGCCGCCTATGGCTACACCTAC.

This clonotype has a count of ten or more. The junction shows a germline mismatch at one end, possibly a read error. The chain joins TRBV2 to TRBJ2-2; 13 bases align to TRBD2. Germline V CDR1 and CDR2: SNHLY, FYNNEI. This CDR3 has 15 amino acids. The chain's CDR3 is CASRGTSGNPGELFF. CDR3 DNA: TGTGCCAGCAGAGGGACTAGCGGGAACCCCGGGGAGCTGTTTTTT. Variable domain in full (rest from reference TRBV2 and TRBJ2-2): EPEVTQTPSHQVTQMGQEVILRCVPISNHLYFYWYRQILGQKVEFLVSFYNNEISEKSEIFDDQFSVERPDGSNFTLKIRSTKLEDSAMYFCASRGTSGNPGELFFGEGSRLTVL.